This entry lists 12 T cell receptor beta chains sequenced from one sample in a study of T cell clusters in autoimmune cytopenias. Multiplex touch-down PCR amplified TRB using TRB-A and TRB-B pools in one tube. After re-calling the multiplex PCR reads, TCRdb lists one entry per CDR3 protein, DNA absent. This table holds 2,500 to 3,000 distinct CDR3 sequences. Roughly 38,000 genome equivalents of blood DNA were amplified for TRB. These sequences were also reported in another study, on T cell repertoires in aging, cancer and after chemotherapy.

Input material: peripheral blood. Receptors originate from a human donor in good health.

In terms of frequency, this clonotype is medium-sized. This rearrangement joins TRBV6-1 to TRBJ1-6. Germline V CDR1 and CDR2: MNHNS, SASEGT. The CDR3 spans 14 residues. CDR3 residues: CASSETLRDSPLHF.

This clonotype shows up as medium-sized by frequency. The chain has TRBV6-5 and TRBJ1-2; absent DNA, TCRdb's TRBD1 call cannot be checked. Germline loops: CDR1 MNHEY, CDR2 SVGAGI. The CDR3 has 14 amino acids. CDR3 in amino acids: CASSRGQGTYGYTF.

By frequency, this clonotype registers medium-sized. CDR3 residues: CAIRGTSGGSTDTQYF. The V gene is TRBV10-3, the J gene TRBJ2-3; lacking DNA, the TRBD2 call made by TCRdb goes unchecked. Looked up from germline, CDR1 is ENHRY and CDR2 is SYGVKD. CDR3 length: 16 amino acids.

CDR3 loop: CASSLRVDNPYGYTF. The chain carries TRBV5-1 and TRBJ1-2. CDR3 size: 15 residues. CDR1 is SGHRS and CDR2 is YFSETQ in the germline V gene.

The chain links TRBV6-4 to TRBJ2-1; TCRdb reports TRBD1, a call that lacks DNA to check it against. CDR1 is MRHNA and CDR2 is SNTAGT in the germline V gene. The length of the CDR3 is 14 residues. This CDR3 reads CASSADRGNNEQFF.

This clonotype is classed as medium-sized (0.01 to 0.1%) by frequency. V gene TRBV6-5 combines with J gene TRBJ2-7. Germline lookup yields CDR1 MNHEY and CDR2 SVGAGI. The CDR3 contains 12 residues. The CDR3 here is CASSDFKGEQYF.

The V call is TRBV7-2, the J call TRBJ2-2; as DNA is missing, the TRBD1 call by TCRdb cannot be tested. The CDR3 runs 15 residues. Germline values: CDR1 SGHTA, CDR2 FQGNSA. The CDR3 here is CASSQNRGGTGELFF.

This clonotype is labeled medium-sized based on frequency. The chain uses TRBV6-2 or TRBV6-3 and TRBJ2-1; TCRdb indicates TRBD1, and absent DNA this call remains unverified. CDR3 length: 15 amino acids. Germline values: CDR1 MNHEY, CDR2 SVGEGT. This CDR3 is CASSAGGSSYNEQFF.

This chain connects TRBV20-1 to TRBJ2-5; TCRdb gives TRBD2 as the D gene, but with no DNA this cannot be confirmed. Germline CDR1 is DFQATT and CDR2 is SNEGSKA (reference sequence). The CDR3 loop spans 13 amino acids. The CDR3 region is CSARLQAHETQYF.

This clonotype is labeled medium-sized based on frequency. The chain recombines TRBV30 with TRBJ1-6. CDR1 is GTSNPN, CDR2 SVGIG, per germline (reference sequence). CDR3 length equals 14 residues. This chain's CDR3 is CAWSVESRNSPLHF. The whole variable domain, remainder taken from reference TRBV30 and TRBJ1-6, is SQTIHQWPATLVQPVGSPLSLECTVEGTSNPNLYWYRQAAGRGLQLLFYSVGIGQISSEVPQNLSASRPQDRQFILSSKKLLLSDSGFYLCAWSVESRNSPLHFGNGTRLTVT.

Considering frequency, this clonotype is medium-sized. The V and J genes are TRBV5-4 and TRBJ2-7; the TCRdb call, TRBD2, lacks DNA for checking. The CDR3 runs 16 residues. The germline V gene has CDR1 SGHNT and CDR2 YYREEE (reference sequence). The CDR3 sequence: CASSPTGTSGIYEQYF.

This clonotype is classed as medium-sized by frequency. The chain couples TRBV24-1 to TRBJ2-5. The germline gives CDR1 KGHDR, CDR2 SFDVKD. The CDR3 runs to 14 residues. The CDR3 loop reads CATSDLNRQETQYF.